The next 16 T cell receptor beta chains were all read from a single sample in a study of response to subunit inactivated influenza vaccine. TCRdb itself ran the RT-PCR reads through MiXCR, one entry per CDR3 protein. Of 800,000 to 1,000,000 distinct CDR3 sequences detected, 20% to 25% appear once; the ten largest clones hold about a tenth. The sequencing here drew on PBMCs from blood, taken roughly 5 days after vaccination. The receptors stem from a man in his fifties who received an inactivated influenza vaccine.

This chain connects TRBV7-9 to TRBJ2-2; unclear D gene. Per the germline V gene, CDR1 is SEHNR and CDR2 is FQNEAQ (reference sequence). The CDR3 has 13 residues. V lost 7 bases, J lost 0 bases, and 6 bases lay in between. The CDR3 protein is CASKGANTGELFF. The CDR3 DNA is TGTGCCAGCAAGGGCGCGAACACCGGGGAGCTGTTTTTT.

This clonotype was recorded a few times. DNA of the CDR3: TGTGCCAGCAGTATGACAGGGGCCGCCATCTCTGGGGCCAACGTCCTGACTTTC. Translation gives CASSMTGAAISGANVLTF. The V and J genes are TRBV28 and TRBJ2-6; 8 bases fit TRBD1. This CDR3 has 18 amino acids. J lost 0 bases, V lost 5 bases, and 9 bases had no gene match. The germline V gene encodes CDR1 MDHEN and CDR2 SYDVKM.

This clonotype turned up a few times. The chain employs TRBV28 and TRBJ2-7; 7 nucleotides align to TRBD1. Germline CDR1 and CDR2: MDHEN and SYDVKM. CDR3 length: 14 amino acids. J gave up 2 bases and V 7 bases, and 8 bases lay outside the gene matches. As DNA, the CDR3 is TGTGCCAGCAAGTTGTCAGGGGGAACCTACGAGCAGTACTTC. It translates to CASKLSGGTYEQYF. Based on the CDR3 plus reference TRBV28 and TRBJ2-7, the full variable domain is DVKVTQSSRYLVKRTGEKVFLECVQDMDHENMFWYRQDPGLGLRLIYFSYDVKMKEKGDIPEGYSVSREKKERFSLILESASTNQTSMYLCASKLSGGTYEQYFGPGTRLTVT.

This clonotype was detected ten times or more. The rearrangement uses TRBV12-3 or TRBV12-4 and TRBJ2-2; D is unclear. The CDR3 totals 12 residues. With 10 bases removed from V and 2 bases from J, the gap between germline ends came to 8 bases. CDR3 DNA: TGTGCCACCCTTAGAAACACCGGGGAGCTGTTTTTT. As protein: CATLRNTGELFF.

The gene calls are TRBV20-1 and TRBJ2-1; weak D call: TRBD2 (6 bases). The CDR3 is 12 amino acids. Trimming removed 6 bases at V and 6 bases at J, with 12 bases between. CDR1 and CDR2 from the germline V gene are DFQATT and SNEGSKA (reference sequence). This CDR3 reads CSAPPGVNEQFF. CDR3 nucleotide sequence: TGCAGTGCCCCACCGGGGGTCAATGAGCAGTTCTTC.

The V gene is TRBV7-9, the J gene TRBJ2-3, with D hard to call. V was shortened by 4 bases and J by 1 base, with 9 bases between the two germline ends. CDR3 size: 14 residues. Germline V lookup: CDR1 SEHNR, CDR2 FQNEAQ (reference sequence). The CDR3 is CASSSPWGTDTQYF. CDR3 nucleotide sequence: TGTGCCAGCAGCTCCCCTTGGGGCACAGATACGCAGTATTTT.

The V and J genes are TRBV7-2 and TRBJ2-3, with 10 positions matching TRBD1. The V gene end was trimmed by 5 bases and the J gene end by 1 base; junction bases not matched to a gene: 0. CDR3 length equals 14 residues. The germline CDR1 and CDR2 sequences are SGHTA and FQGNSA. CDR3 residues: CASSDRGRTDTQYF. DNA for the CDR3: TGTGCCAGCAGCGACAGGGGGCGCACAGATACGCAGTATTTT. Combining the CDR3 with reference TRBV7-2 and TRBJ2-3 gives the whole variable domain GAGVSQSPSNKVTEKGKDVELRCDPISGHTALYWYRQSLGQGLEFLIYFQGNSAPDKSGLPSDRFSAERTGGSVSTLTIQRTQQEDSAVYLCASSDRGRTDTQYFGPGTRLTVL.

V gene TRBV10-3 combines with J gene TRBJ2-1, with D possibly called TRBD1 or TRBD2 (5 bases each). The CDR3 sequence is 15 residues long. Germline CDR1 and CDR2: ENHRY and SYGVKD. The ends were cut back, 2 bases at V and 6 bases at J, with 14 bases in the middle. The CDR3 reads CAISEVEGPGNEQFF. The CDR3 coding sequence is TGTGCCATCAGTGAGGTAGAGGGGCCGGGCAATGAGCAGTTCTTC.

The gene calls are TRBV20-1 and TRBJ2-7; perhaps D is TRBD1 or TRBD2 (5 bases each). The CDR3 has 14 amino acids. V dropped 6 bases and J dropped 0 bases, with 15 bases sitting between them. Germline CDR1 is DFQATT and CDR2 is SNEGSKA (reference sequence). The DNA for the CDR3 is TGCAGTGCAACTACCGGGACGAGCTCCTACGAGCAGTACTTC. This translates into CSATTGTSSYEQYF.

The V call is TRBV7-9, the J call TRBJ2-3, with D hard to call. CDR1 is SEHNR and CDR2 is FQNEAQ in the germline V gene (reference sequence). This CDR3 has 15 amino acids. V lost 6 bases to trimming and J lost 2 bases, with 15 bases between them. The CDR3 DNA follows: TGTGCCAGCAGTTACTCGACCGACTCCACAGATACGCAGTATTTT. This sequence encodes CASSYSTDSTDTQYF.

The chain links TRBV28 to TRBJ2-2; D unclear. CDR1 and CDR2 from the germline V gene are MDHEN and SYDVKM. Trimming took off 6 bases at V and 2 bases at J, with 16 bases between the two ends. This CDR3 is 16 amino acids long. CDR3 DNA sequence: TGTGCCAGCAGCTCACTGTATAGTATTAACACCGGGGAGCTGTTTTTT. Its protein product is CASSSLYSINTGELFF.

The chain's CDR3 is CAISPGTSGSSYNEQFF. The DNA for the CDR3 is TGTGCCATCAGCCCCGGGACTAGCGGGAGTTCCTACAATGAGCAGTTCTTC. The chain employs TRBV28 and TRBJ2-1, with 14 bases identical to TRBD2. The CDR3 loop spans 17 amino acids. Germline CDR1 reads MDHEN; CDR2 reads SYDVKM. V lost 10 bases, J lost 1 base, and 9 bases stayed unmatched.

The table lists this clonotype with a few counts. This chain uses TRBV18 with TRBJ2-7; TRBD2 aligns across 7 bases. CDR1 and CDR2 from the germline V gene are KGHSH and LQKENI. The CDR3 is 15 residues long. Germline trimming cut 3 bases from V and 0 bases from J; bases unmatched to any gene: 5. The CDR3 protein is CASSPAGDGSYEQYF. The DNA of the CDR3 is TGTGCCAGCTCACCCGCGGGGGACGGCTCCTACGAGCAGTACTTC.

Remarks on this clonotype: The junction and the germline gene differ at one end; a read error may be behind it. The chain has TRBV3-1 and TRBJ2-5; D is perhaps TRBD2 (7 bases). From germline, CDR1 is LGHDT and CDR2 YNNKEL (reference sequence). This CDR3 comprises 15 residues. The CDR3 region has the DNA TGTGCCAGCACCCAACGGGGAGGGGGCCAAGAGACCCAGTACTTC. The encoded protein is CASTQRGGGQETQYF.

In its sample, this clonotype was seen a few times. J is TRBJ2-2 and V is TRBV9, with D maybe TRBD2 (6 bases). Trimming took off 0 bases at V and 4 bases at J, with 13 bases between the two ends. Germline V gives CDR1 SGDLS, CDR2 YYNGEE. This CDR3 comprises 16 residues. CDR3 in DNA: TGTGCCAGCAGCGTAGGTTCAGGGAGGATCACCGGGGAGCTGTTTTTT. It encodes CASSVGSGRITGELFF.

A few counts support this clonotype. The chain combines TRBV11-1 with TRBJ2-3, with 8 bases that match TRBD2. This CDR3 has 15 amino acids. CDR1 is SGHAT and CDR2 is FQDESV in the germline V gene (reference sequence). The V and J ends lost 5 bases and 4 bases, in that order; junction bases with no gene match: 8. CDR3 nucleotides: TGTGCCAGCAGCCTAAGGACTAGCAGAGCAGATACGCAGTATTTT. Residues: CASSLRTSRADTQYF.